These 10 T cell receptor beta chains share one sample of origin, sequenced in a study of T cells in Graves' hyperthyroidism and ophthalmopathy. Researchers amplified the TCR beta CDR3 regions from RNA transcripts. Researchers ran a first-round RT-PCR on the TCR CDR3 using the HTBI primer set. A single record per CDR3 protein comes from TCRdb applying MiXCR to the multiplex PCR reads. The profile shows hundreds of thousands of distinct CDR3 sequences, less than 15% of them singletons. Material for sequencing was blood. All receptors derive from a woman aged 18-29 years with Graves' hyperthyroidism.

About this clonotype: A clone one base away is much larger, so this may be a read error. This chain joins TRBV6-2 or TRBV6-3 and TRBJ1-2, with unresolved D. Trimming left V 2 bases short and J 2 bases short, with 6 bases between. The CDR3 spans 13 residues. From germline, CDR1 is MNHEY and CDR2 SVGEGT. CDR3 sequence (DNA): TGTGCCAGCAGTTACGGGCGGAACTATGGCTACACCTTC. Translation gives CASSYGRNYGYTF.

There are many counts of this clonotype. The chain links TRBV28 to TRBJ1-1; perhaps TRBD1 as D (5 bases). V shed 3 bases and J shed 8 bases, with 13 bases lying between them. This CDR3 comprises 13 residues. Germline V lookup: CDR1 MDHEN, CDR2 SYDVKM. CDR3 loop: CASSFHRQLEAFF. The CDR3 region has the DNA TGTGCCAGCAGTTTTCACCGACAGCTAGAAGCTTTCTTT.

The table lists this clonotype with many counts. The CDR3 loop is CASRGEGAPGNEQFF. CDR3 bases: TGTGCCAGCAGAGGAGAGGGGGCGCCGGGCAATGAGCAGTTCTTC. The chain carries TRBV27 and TRBJ2-1; 7 bases map to TRBD1. V was clipped by 6 bases and J by 6 bases; unmatched bases: 11. This CDR3 comprises 15 residues. Germline-derived CDR1 and CDR2 are MNHEY and SMNVEV (reference sequence).

This clonotype was seen repeatedly, ten times or more. This sequence joins TRBV11-1 and TRBJ2-1; TRBD2 matches at 12 bases. The CDR3 sequence is 16 residues long. Germline loops: CDR1 SGHAT, CDR2 FQDESV (reference sequence). With V trimmed by 2 bases and J by 5 bases, 4 bases remained unmatched. DNA for the CDR3: TGTGCCAGCAGCTTACGCCGACTAGCGGGAGACAATGAGCAGTTCTTC. This gives the protein CASSLRRLAGDNEQFF.

This clonotype was counted many times. The rearrangement joins TRBV11-3 to TRBJ2-1, with 10 nucleotides matching TRBD2. The junction had 5 bases not matched to a gene; V was cut back by 1 base and J by 8 bases. The CDR3 is 15 amino acids. Germline V gene sequence: CDR1 SGHNT, CDR2 YENEEA. The CDR3 region is CASSLGASGSDEQFF. CDR3 nucleotide sequence: TGTGCCAGCAGCTTAGGGGCTAGCGGGAGCGATGAGCAGTTCTTC.

In its sample, this clonotype was seen a few times. This chain connects TRBV7-8 to TRBJ2-1; 9 bases are a match to TRBD2. J lost 12 bases, V lost 1 base, and 10 bases had no gene match. Germline CDR1 reads SGHVS; CDR2 reads FQNEAQ. The CDR3 extends over 15 amino acids. CDR3 sequence (DNA): TGTGCCAGCAGCTTAGTTGGGCTAGCGGGGAACGGGCAGTTCTTC. The encoded protein is CASSLVGLAGNGQFF.

Only a few counts were recorded for this clonotype. This sequence joins TRBV3-1 and TRBJ1-1; D gene unclear. V was trimmed by 1 base and J by 11 bases, leaving 20 bases between them. The CDR3 is made up of 15 amino acids. The germline V gene has CDR1 LGHDT and CDR2 YNNKEL (reference sequence). The chain's CDR3 is CASSQAVGLQVEAFF. The CDR3 DNA reads as TGTGCCAGCAGCCAAGCTGTAGGTCTCCAGGTGGAGGCTTTCTTT. The entire variable domain, with the rest obtained from reference TRBV3-1 and TRBJ1-1, is as follows: DTAVSQTPKYLVTQMGNDKSIKCEQNLGHDTMYWYKQDSKKFLKIMFSYNNKELIINETVPNRFSPKSPDKAHLNLHINSLELGDSAVYFCASSQAVGLQVEAFFGQGTRLTVV.

This clonotype came up a few times. The CDR3 protein is CASSLVYSGEWGEQYF. The CDR3 DNA reads as TGTGCCAGCAGCTTAGTCTACAGCGGAGAATGGGGCGAGCAGTACTTC. The chain uses TRBV7-8 and TRBJ2-7; perhaps TRBD2 as D (5 bases). This CDR3 region has 16 residues. Per the germline V gene, CDR1 is SGHVS and CDR2 is FQNEAQ. Trimming removed 1 base from V and 6 bases from J, with 19 bases in between.

This clonotype was observed at least ten times. The rearrangement links TRBV7-3 to TRBJ1-1; a possible D gene is TRBD1 (6 bases). CDR3 length equals 14 residues. Germline V CDR1 and CDR2: SGHTA, FQGTGA. V dropped 2 bases and J dropped 1 base, with 8 bases sitting between them. CDR3 DNA: TGTGCCAGCAGCTTAGGGACACAGAACACTGAAGCTTTCTTT. Protein product: CASSLGTQNTEAFF.

This CDR3 reads CASSPELAGVGYEQYF. CDR3 DNA: TGTGCCAGCAGCCCAGAGCTAGCGGGAGTCGGGTACGAGCAGTACTTC. The chain employs TRBV7-9 and TRBJ2-7, with 10 bases lining up with TRBD2. J was trimmed by 4 bases and V by 5 bases; bases with no gene match: 11. Germline V gives CDR1 SEHNR, CDR2 FQNEAQ (reference sequence). The CDR3 extends over 16 amino acids.